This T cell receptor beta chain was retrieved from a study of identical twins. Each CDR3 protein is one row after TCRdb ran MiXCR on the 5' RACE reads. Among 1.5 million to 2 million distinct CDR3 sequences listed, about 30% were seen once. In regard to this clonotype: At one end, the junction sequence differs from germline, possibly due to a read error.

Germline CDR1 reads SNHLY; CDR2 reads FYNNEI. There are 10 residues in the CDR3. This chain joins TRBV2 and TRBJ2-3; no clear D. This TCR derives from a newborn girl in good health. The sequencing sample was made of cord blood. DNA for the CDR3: TGTTCCAGCGAATGGGATACGCAGTATTTT. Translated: CSSEWDTQYF.